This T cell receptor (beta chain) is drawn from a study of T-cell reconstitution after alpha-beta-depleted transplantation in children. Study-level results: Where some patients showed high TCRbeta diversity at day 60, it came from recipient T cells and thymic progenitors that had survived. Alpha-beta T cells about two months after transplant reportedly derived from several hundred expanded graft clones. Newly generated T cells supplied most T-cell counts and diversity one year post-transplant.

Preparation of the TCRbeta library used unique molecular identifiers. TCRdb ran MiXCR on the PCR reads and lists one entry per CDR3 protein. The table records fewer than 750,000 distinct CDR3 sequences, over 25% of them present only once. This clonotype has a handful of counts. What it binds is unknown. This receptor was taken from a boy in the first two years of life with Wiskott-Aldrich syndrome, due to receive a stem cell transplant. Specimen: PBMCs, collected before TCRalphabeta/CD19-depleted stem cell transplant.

CDR3: CASSSDLRPGSSTDTQYF. Written as DNA, the CDR3 is TGTGCCAGCAGCTCCGACCTTCGGCCGGGATCTAGCACAGATACGCAGTATTTT. The chain uses TRBV7-3 and TRBJ2-3; tentatively, D is TRBD2 (5 bases). The germline V and J ends were trimmed by 4 bases and 0 bases, with 20 bases remaining between them. The CDR3 is made up of 18 amino acids. Germline V gives CDR1 SGHTA, CDR2 FQGTGA. The full variable domain, rest sourced from reference TRBV7-3 and TRBJ2-3, is GAGVSQTPSNKVTEKGKYVELRCDPISGHTALYWYRQSLGQGPEFLIYFQGTGAADDSGLPNDRFFAVRPEGSVSTLKIQRTERGDSAVYLCASSSDLRPGSSTDTQYFGPGTRLTVL.